Listed below are T cell receptor beta chains from one sample, sequenced in a study of human T cells and chemical hapten exposure. TCRdb fed the RACE reads into MiXCR, producing one record per CDR3 protein. There are roughly 75,000 distinct CDR3 sequences in the sample; 8.6% occur only once, and less than 2% lies in the top ten. The source material was whole blood. The receptor source for this set is a female donor in good health. Some clones in this sample may be carry-over from other donors' samples. CDR3s include the opening cysteine and the closing phenylalanine or tryptophan. Each record gives: V gene, J gene, D gene, clone size, CDR3 DNA, CDR3 protein. D genes are given only for firm matches. Rows may omit the clone size; those that give it use once, few, many or a size class.

V: TRBV12-3/TRBV12-4; J: TRBJ2-7; D: -; size: few; DNA: TGTGCCAGCAGTTTCCCCGGCCAGTCCTACGAGCAGTACTTC; CDR3: CASSFPGQSYEQYF
V: TRBV7-9; J: TRBJ2-7; D: TRBD1; size: few; DNA: TGTGCCAGCAGCCCACCGGACAGGACCGACTACGAGCAGTACTTC; CDR3: CASSPPDRTDYEQYF
V: TRBV7-2; J: TRBJ2-7; D: -; size: -; DNA: TGTGCCAGCAGCTTAGGGTTCTACGAGCTGTACTTC; CDR3: CASSLGFYELYF
V: TRBV2; J: TRBJ1-5; D: -; size: few; DNA: TGTGCCAGCATACCAGGGGTAACCGATAGCAATCAGCCCCAGCATTTT; CDR3: CASIPGVTDSNQPQHF
V: TRBV4-2; J: TRBJ1-2; D: TRBD1; size: many; DNA: TGTGCCAGCAGCCAAGGACAGGGCTATGGCTACACCTTC; CDR3: CASSQGQGYGYTF
V: TRBV5-6; J: TRBJ2-4; D: -; size: -; DNA: TGTGCCAGCAGCTTGGAGGAAGCCAAAAACATTCAGTACTTC; CDR3: CASSLEEAKNIQYF
V: TRBV19; J: TRBJ1-2; D: -; size: many; DNA: TGTGCCAGTAGTATTCAGCAAGCTAACTATGGCTACACCTTC; CDR3: CASSIQQANYGYTF
V: TRBV19; J: TRBJ1-1; D: -; size: few; DNA: TGTGCCAGTAGTATTTGGGATTCGAACACTGAAGCTTTCTTT; CDR3: CASSIWDSNTEAFF
V: TRBV18; J: TRBJ2-3; D: -; size: many; DNA: TGTGCCAGCTCAGCAAACAGGCCCCCCACAGATACGCAGTATTTT; CDR3: CASSANRPPTDTQYF
V: TRBV3-1; J: TRBJ1-1; D: -; size: once; DNA: TGTGCCAGCAGCGCGGGACCCAACACTGAAGCTTTCTTT; CDR3: CASSAGPNTEAFF
V: TRBV2; J: TRBJ2-3; D: TRBD2; size: many; DNA: TGTGCCAGCAGGGGACTAGCGGGGAACACAGATACGCAGTATTTT; CDR3: CASRGLAGNTDTQYF
V: TRBV7-6; J: TRBJ2-3; D: -; size: -; DNA: TGTGCCAGCAGCTTGATTAAAACAGATACGCAGTATTTT; CDR3: CASSLIKTDTQYF
V: TRBV6-4; J: TRBJ1-5; D: TRBD1; size: many; DNA: TGTGCCAGCCCAGACAGGGGGCGTCAGCCCCAGCATTTT; CDR3: CASPDRGRQPQHF
V: TRBV12-3/TRBV12-4; J: TRBJ1-5; D: -; size: many; DNA: TGTGCCAGCTGGTCCCAGGGCGGTAGCAATCAGCCCCAGCATTTT; CDR3: CASWSQGGSNQPQHF
V: TRBV28; J: TRBJ2-7; D: -; size: many; DNA: TGTGCCAGCAGTTTGACCGGCTTCAACTACGAGCAGTACTTC; CDR3: CASSLTGFNYEQYF
V: TRBV3-1; J: TRBJ1-4; D: -; size: many; DNA: TGTGCCAGCAGCCCAGAATCGGAAGGAAAACTGTTTTTT; CDR3: CASSPESEGKLFF
V: TRBV29-1; J: TRBJ1-1; D: TRBD1; size: many; DNA: TGCAGCGTTTATGGACAGGGATTGGAAGCTTTCTTT; CDR3: CSVYGQGLEAFF
V: TRBV27; J: TRBJ2-7; D: TRBD1; size: many; DNA: TGTGCCAGCAGGACAGGGGGGGACGAGCAGTACTTC; CDR3: CASRTGGDEQYF
V: TRBV7-2; J: TRBJ2-3; D: -; size: few; DNA: TGTGCCAGCAGCTCCGGATACCGCACAGATACGCAGTATTTT; CDR3: CASSSGYRTDTQYF
V: TRBV6-2/TRBV6-3; J: TRBJ2-2; D: -; size: many; DNA: TGTGCCAGCGAAAGGACTACTCAGGGCACCGGGGAGCTGTTTTTT; CDR3: CASERTTQGTGELFF
V: TRBV7-9; J: TRBJ1-3; D: -; size: few; DNA: TGTGCCAGCAGCTTAGGAGGTGGGGCTGGAAACACCATATATTTT; CDR3: CASSLGGGAGNTIYF
V: TRBV5-4; J: TRBJ1-6; D: -; size: many; DNA: TGTGCCAGCAGCATCGACAGGAGCCAAAATTCACCCCTCCACTTT; CDR3: CASSIDRSQNSPLHF
V: TRBV5-6; J: TRBJ2-5; D: TRBD2; size: -; DNA: TGTGCCAGCAGCTTCCGGGGGGGGCATCAAGAGACCCAGTACTTC; CDR3: CASSFRGGHQETQYF
V: TRBV29-1; J: TRBJ2-7; D: TRBD2; size: -; DNA: TGCAGCGCCGGGACTAGATGGGAGCAGTACTTC; CDR3: CSAGTRWEQYF
V: TRBV12-3/TRBV12-4; J: TRBJ1-5; D: -; size: -; DNA: TGTGCCAGCACCCGGACGGTGTTCGGGGTGAGCAATCAGCCCCAGCATTTT; CDR3: CASTRTVFGVSNQPQHF
V: TRBV2; J: TRBJ1-5; D: TRBD1; size: few; DNA: TGTGCCAGCAGTGGGGAGGGGGCAGGGGCGGATCAGCCCCAGCATTTT; CDR3: CASSGEGAGADQPQHF
V: TRBV20-1; J: TRBJ1-5; D: -; size: few; DNA: TGCAGTGCCTCCCGGGGGCGGGCTCAGCCCCAGCATTTT; CDR3: CSASRGRAQPQHF
V: TRBV3-1; J: TRBJ2-1; D: -; size: -; DNA: TGTGCCAGCAGCCAGAATCTATTCAATGAGCAGTTCTTC; CDR3: CASSQNLFNEQFF
V: TRBV27; J: TRBJ1-1; D: -; size: few; DNA: TGTGCCAGCAGTGGAGGACTCGGAATCAACACTGAAGCTTTCTTT; CDR3: CASSGGLGINTEAFF
V: TRBV12-3/TRBV12-4; J: TRBJ1-1; D: TRBD1; size: many; DNA: TGTGCCAGCAGCACAGGGGAGATTGCAGACACTGAAGCTTTCTTT; CDR3: CASSTGEIADTEAFF
V: TRBV20-1; J: TRBJ1-4; D: -; size: many; DNA: TGCAGTGCTAGAGTCGGGGGACCCCACGGAAAACTGTTTTTT; CDR3: CSARVGGPHGKLFF
V: TRBV10-3; J: TRBJ2-3; D: TRBD1; size: few; DNA: TGTGCCATCAGTGCGAGGACAGGGGGCGCGGATACGCAGTATTTT; CDR3: CAISARTGGADTQYF
V: TRBV6-1; J: TRBJ2-3; D: TRBD1; size: many; DNA: TGTGCCAGCAGTGTACCAGACAGGGCAAATACGCAGTATTTT; CDR3: CASSVPDRANTQYF
V: TRBV12-3/TRBV12-4; J: TRBJ2-1; D: -; size: few; DNA: TGTGCCAGCAGTTTTGAGACAGGCTACAATGAGCAGTTCTTC; CDR3: CASSFETGYNEQFF
V: TRBV29-1; J: TRBJ1-5; D: TRBD1; size: many; DNA: TGCAGCGTTGATACAGGGGAGAATCAGCCCCAGCATTTT; CDR3: CSVDTGENQPQHF
V: TRBV5-1; J: TRBJ1-6; D: -; size: many; DNA: TGCGCCAGCAGCTCATTGGACGGATCACCCCTCCACTTT; CDR3: CASSSLDGSPLHF
V: TRBV11-2; J: TRBJ1-6; D: -; size: -; DNA: TGTGCCAGCAGCTTAGTAGGGGTAAGCGATTCACCCCTCCACTTT; CDR3: CASSLVGVSDSPLHF
V: TRBV6-5; J: TRBJ2-4; D: TRBD1; size: many; DNA: TGTGCCAGCAGTTCCTCTTACGGACAGGCGTTCGTGAGGACCAAAAACATTCAGTACTTC; CDR3: CASSSSYGQAFVRTKNIQYF
V: TRBV2; J: TRBJ1-6; D: -; size: many; DNA: TGTGCCAGCAGGTCTACCGGAGAGTTTAATTCACCCCTCCACTTT; CDR3: CASRSTGEFNSPLHF
V: TRBV3-1; J: TRBJ2-5; D: -; size: few; DNA: TGTGCCAGCAGGCAGGGACGGACACAAGAGACCCAGTACTTC; CDR3: CASRQGRTQETQYF
V: TRBV29-1; J: TRBJ1-1; D: -; size: medium-sized; DNA: TGCAGCGTTGAAGAACAGGATCACACTGAAGCTTTCTTT; CDR3: CSVEEQDHTEAFF
V: TRBV20-1; J: TRBJ1-4; D: -; size: few; DNA: TGCAGTGCGAGGACACGGGCAACTAATGAAAAACTGTTTTTT; CDR3: CSARTRATNEKLFF
V: TRBV5-4; J: TRBJ2-3; D: TRBD2; size: -; DNA: TGTGCCAGCAGCTTGGCGGGACTAGCGGGCACAGATACGCAGTATTTT; CDR3: CASSLAGLAGTDTQYF
V: TRBV28; J: TRBJ1-3; D: TRBD1; size: many; DNA: TGTGCCAGCAGTCTCGACAGGGTATTAAACACCATATATTTT; CDR3: CASSLDRVLNTIYF
V: TRBV20-1; J: TRBJ1-1; D: -; size: few; DNA: TGCAGTGCTAGAGATCACAGAAACACTGAAGCTTTCTTT; CDR3: CSARDHRNTEAFF
V: TRBV9; J: TRBJ2-7; D: TRBD2; size: many; DNA: TGTGCCAGCAGCGCCGCGGACCGACTAGCCGAGCAGTACTTC; CDR3: CASSAADRLAEQYF
V: TRBV14; J: TRBJ2-2; D: -; size: -; DNA: TGTGCCAGCAGTCCCGGCAGGGGTAACACCGGGGAGCTGTTTTTT; CDR3: CASSPGRGNTGELFF
V: TRBV6-6; J: TRBJ2-3; D: -; size: -; DNA: TGTGCCAGCAGACATACACCTCGAGACACAGATACGCAGTATTTT; CDR3: CASRHTPRDTDTQYF
V: TRBV7-2; J: TRBJ1-1; D: -; size: few; DNA: TGTGCCAGCAGCCTAAAACCCAGGGTCTTCACTGAAGCTTTCTTT; CDR3: CASSLKPRVFTEAFF
V: TRBV6-4; J: TRBJ2-3; D: TRBD1; size: many; DNA: TGTGCCAGCAGCCCGGGACAGGACGCAGATACGCAGTATTTT; CDR3: CASSPGQDADTQYF
V: TRBV12-5; J: TRBJ2-5; D: -; size: few; DNA: TGTGCTAGTGGTACGGGTGAAGGGGCGGGAGAGACCCAGTACTTC; CDR3: CASGTGEGAGETQYF
V: TRBV7-2; J: TRBJ1-4; D: -; size: -; DNA: TGTGCCAGCAGCGCGGGACATCTACCGGGCGGTGAAAAACTGTTTTTT; CDR3: CASSAGHLPGGEKLFF